This note documents a single TCR beta chain sequence. Only in-frame clones appear in the TCRdb table, and some are missing; sequencing was by immunoSEQ multiplex PCR. The repertoire includes about 130,000 clones, 85% to 90% of them detected once, and around 20% sits in the top ten. This specimen comes from a study of blood T cell repertoires in COVID-19. This receptor was identified in a man in his forties or fifties with active or convalescent COVID-19. Sample: peripheral blood.

This CDR3 is CASSFASGPEETQYF. The CDR3 nucleotides are TGTGCCAGCAGCTTTGCTAGCGGGCCCGAAGAGACCCAGTACTTC. V and J are TRBV7-2 and TRBJ2-5; 8 bases match TRBD2. After removal of 3 bases from V and 3 bases from J, the junction contained 6 bases not matched to a gene. This CDR3 contains 15 residues. The germline gives CDR1 SGHTA, CDR2 FQGNSA.